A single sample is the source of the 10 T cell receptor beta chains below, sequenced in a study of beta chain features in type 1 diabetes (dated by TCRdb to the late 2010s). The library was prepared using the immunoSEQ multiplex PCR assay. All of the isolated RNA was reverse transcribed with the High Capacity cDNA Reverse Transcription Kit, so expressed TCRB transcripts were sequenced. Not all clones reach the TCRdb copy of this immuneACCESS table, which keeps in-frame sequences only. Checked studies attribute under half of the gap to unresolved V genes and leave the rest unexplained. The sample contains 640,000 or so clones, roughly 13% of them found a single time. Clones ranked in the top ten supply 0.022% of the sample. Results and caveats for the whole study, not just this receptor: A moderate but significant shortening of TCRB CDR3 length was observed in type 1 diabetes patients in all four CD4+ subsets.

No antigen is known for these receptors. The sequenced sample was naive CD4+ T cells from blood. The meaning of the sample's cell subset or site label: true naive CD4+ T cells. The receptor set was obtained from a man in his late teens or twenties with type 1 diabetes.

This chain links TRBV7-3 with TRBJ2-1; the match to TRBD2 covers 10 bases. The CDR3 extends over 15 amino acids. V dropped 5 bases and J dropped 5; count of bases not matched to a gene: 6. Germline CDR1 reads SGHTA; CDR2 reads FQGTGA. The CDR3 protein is CASSRSGGTNNEQFF. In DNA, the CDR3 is TGTGCCAGCAGCCGTAGCGGGGGGACCAACAATGAGCAGTTCTTC.

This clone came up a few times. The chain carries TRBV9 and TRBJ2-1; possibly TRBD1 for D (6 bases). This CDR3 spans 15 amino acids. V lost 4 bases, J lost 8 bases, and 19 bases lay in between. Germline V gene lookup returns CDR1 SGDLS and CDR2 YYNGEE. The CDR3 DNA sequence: TGTGCCAGCAGCTTTAGGACAGAAGGAATGGATGAGCAGTTCTTC. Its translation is CASSFRTEGMDEQFF.

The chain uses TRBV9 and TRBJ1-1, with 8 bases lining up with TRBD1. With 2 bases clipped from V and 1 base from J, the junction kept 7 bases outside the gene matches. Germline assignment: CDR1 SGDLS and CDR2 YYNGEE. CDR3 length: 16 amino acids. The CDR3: CASSVTTGVPNTEAFF. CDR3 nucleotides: TGTGCCAGCAGCGTTACGACAGGGGTACCGAACACTGAAGCTTTCTTT.

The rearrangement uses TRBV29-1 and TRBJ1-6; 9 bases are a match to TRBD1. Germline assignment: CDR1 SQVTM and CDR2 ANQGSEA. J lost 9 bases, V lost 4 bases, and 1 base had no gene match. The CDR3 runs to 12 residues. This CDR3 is CSVGGQGSPLHF. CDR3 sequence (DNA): TGCAGCGTTGGGGGACAGGGTTCACCCCTCCACTTT.

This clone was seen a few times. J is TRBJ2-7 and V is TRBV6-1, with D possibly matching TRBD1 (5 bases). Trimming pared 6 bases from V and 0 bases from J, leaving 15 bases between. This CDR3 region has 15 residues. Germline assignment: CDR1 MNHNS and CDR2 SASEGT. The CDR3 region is CASSPATANSYEQYF. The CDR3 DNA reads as TGTGCCAGCAGCCCAGCGACAGCAAACTCCTACGAGCAGTACTTC.

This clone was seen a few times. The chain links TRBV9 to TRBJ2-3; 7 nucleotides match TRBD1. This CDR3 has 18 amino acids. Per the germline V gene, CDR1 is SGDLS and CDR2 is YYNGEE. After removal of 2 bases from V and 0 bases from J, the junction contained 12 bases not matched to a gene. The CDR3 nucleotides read TGTGCCAGCAGCGTCTCTTGGGACAGACCCACTAGCACAGATACGCAGTATTTT. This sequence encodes CASSVSWDRPTSTDTQYF.

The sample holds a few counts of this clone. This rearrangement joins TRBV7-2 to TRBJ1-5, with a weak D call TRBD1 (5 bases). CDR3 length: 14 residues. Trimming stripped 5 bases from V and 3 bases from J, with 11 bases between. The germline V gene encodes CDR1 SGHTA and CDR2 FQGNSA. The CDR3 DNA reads TGTGCCAGCAGCCCGACAGTAAACAATCAGCCCCAGCATTTT. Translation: CASSPTVNNQPQHF.

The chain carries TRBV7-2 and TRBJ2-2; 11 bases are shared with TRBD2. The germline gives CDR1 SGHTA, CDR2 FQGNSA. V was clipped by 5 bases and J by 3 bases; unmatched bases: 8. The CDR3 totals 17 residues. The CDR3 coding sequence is TGTGCCAGCAGCCCAAGACTAGCGGGGCTGCACACCGGGGAGCTGTTTTTT. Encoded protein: CASSPRLAGLHTGELFF. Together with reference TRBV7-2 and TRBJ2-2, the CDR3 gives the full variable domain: GAGVSQSPSNKVTEKGKDVELRCDPISGHTALYWYRQSLGQGLEFLIYFQGNSAPDKSGLPSDRFSAERTGGSVSTLTIQRTQQEDSAVYLCASSPRLAGLHTGELFFGEGSRLTVL.

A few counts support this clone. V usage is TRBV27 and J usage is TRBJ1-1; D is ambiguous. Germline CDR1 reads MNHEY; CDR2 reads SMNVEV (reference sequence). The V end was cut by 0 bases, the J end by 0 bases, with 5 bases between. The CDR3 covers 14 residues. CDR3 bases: TGTGCCAGCAGTTTATCGTATTTGAACACTGAAGCTTTCTTT. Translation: CASSLSYLNTEAFF.

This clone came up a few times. Here the CDR3 DNA reads TGTGCCAGCGCCGCGGAACTCACTGGTCTGGGCACAGATACGCAGTATTTT. Translating gives CASAAELTGLGTDTQYF. This chain links TRBV9 with TRBJ2-3, with unresolved D. CDR1 SGDLS and CDR2 YYNGEE come from the germline V gene. Deletions cut 7 bases from V and 1 base from J, with 22 bases between. There are 17 residues in the CDR3.